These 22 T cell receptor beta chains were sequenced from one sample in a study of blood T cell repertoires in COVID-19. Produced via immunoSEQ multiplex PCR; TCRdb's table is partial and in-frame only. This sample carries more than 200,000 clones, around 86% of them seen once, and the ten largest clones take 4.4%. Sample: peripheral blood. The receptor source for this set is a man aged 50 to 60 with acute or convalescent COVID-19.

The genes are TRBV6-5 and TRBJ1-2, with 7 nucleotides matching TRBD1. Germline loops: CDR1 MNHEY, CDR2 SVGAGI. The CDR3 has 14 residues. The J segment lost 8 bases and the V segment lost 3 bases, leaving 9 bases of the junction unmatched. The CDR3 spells CASSYNRGSWGYTF. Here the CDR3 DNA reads TGTGCCAGCAGTTATAACAGGGGATCGTGGGGCTACACCTTC.

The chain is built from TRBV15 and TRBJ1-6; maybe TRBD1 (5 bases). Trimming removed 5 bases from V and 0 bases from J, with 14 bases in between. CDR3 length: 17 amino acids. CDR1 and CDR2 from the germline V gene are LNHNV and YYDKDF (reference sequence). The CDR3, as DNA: TGTGCCACCAGCCGTGACAAGGACAACTCCTATAATTCACCCCTCCACTTT. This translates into CATSRDKDNSYNSPLHF.

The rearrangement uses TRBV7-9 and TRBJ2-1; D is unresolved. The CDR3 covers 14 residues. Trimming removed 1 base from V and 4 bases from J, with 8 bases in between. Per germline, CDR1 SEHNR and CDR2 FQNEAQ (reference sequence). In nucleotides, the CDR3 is TGTGCCAGCAGCTTAGGCCAGTATTACAATGAGCAGTTCTTC. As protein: CASSLGQYYNEQFF.

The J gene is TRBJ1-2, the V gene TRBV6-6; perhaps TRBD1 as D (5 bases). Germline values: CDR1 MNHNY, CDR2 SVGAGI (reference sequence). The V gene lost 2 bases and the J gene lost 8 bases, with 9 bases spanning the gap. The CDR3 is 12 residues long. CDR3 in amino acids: CASSYVWGGYTF. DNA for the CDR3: TGTGCCAGCAGTTACGTGTGGGGCGGCTACACCTTC.

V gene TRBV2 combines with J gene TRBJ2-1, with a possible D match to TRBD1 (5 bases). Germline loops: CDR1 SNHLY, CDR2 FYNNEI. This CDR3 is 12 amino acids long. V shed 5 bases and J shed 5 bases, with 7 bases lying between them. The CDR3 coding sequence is TGTGCCAGCAGTTCACAGGACAATGAGCAGTTCTTC. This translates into CASSSQDNEQFF.

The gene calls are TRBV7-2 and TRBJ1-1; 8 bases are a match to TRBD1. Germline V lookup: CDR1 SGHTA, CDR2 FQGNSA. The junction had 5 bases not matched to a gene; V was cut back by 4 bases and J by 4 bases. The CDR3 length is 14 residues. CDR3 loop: CASSSRQGPTEAFF. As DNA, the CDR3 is TGTGCCAGCAGCTCCCGACAGGGGCCCACTGAAGCTTTCTTT. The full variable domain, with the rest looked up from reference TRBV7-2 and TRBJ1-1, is GAGVSQSPSNKVTEKGKDVELRCDPISGHTALYWYRQSLGQGLEFLIYFQGNSAPDKSGLPSDRFSAERTGGSVSTLTIQRTQQEDSAVYLCASSSRQGPTEAFFGQGTRLTVV.

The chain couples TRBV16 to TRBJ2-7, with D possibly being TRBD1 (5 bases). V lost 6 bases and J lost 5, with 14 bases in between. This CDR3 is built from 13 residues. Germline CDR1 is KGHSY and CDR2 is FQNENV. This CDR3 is CASRPRQPNEQYF. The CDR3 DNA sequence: TGTGCCAGCAGACCTCGACAGCCCAACGAGCAGTACTTC.

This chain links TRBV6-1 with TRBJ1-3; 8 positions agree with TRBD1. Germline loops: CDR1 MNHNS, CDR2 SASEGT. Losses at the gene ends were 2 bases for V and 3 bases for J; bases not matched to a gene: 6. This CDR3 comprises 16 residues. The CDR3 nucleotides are TGTGCCAGCAGTGAAATGGCAGGGGGCAATGGAAACACCATATATTTT. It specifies CASSEMAGGNGNTIYF.

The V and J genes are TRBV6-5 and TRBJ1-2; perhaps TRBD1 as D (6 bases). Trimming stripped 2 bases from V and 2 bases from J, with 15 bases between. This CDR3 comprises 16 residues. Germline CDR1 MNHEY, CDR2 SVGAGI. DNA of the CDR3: TGTGCCAGCAGTTACGGGGGCCTGACACCGAACTATGGCTACACCTTC. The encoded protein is CASSYGGLTPNYGYTF.

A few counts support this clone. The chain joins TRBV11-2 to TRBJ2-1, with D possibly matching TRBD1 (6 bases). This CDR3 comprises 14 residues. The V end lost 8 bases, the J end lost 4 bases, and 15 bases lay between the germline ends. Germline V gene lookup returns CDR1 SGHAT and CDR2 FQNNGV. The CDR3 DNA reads TGTGCCAGCGGGTGGGACACGAATTACAATGAGCAGTTCTTC. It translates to CASGWDTNYNEQFF.

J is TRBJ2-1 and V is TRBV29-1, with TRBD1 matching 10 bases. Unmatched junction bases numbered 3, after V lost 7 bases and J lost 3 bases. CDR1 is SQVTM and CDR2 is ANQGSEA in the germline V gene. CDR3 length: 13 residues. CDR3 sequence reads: CSAGQGGYNEQFF. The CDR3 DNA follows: TGCAGCGCTGGACAGGGGGGCTACAATGAGCAGTTCTTC.

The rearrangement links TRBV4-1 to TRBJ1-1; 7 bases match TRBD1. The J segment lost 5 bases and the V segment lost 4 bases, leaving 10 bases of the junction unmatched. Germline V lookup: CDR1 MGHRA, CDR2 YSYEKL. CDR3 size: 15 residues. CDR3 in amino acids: CASSPVTGERTEAFF. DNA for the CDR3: TGCGCCAGCAGCCCTGTCACAGGGGAGAGAACTGAAGCTTTCTTT.

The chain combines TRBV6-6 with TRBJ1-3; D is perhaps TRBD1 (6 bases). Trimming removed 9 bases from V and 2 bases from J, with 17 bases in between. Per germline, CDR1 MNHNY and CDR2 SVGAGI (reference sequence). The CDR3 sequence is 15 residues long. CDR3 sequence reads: CASTGGARPGNTIYF. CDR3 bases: TGTGCCAGTACGGGGGGGGCTAGACCTGGAAACACCATATATTTT.

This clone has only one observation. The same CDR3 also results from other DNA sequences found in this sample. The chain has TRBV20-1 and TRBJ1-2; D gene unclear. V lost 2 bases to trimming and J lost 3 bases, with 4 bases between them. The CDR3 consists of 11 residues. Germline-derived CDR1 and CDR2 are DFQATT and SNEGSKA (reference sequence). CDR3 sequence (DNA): TGCAGTGCTAGACGGGACTATGGCTACACCTTC. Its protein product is CSARRDYGYTF.

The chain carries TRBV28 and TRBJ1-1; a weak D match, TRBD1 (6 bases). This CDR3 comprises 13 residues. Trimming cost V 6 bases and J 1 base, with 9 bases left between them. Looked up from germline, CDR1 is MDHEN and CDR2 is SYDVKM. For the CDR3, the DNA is TGTGCCAGCAGAGCACAGGGGAACACTGAAGCTTTCTTT. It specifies CASRAQGNTEAFF.

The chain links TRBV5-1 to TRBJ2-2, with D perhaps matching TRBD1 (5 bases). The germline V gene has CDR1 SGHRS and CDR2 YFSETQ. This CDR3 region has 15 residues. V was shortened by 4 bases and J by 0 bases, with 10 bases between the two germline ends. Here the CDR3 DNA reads TGCGCCAGCAGCCGTGACAGTGCGAACACCGGGGAGCTGTTTTTT. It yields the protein CASSRDSANTGELFF.

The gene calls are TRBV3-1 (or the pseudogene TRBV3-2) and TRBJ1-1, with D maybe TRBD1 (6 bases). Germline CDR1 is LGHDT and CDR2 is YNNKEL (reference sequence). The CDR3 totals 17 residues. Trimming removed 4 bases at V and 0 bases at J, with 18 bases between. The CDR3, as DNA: TGTGCCAGCAGCCCGCGAGGGCAGGGGTGGATGAACACTGAAGCTTTCTTT. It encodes CASSPRGQGWMNTEAFF.

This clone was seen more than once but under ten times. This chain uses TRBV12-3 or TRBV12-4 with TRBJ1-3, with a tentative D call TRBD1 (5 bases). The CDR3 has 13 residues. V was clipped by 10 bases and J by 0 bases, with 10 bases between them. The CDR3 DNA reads TGTGCCACCTCGACAGACTCTGGAAACACCATATATTTT. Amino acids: CATSTDSGNTIYF.

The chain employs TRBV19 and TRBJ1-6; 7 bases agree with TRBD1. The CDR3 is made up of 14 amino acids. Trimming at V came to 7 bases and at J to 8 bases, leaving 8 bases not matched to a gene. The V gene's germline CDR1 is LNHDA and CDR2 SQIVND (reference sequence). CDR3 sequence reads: CASTPQGWDSPLHF. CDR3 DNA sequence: TGTGCCAGTACCCCACAGGGGTGGGATTCACCCCTCCACTTT.

CDR3 DNA: TGTGCCAGCACCTTGGGGGCCAGCCGAGCTCCAGCTTTCTTT. This gives the protein CASTLGASRAPAFF. V gene TRBV6-5 combines with J gene TRBJ1-1; D might be TRBD1 (6 bases). Germline CDR1 is MNHEY and CDR2 is SVGAGI. CDR3 length: 14 residues. The V end was cut by 7 bases, the J end by 10 bases, with 22 bases between.

The DNA of the CDR3 is TGTGCCAGCAGTGTTAACAGTGGCTACACCTTC. This encodes CASSVNSGYTF. This sequence joins TRBV25-1 and TRBJ1-2; D ambiguous. Trimming cost V 4 bases and J 7 bases, with 7 bases left between them. This CDR3 has 11 amino acids. The V gene's germline CDR1 is MGHDK and CDR2 SYGVNS.

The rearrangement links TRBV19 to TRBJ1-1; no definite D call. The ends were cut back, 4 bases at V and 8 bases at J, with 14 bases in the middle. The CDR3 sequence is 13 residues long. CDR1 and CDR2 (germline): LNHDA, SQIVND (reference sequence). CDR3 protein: CASSTIRGLEAFF. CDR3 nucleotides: TGTGCCAGTAGTACCATTCGCGGCTTAGAAGCTTTCTTT.